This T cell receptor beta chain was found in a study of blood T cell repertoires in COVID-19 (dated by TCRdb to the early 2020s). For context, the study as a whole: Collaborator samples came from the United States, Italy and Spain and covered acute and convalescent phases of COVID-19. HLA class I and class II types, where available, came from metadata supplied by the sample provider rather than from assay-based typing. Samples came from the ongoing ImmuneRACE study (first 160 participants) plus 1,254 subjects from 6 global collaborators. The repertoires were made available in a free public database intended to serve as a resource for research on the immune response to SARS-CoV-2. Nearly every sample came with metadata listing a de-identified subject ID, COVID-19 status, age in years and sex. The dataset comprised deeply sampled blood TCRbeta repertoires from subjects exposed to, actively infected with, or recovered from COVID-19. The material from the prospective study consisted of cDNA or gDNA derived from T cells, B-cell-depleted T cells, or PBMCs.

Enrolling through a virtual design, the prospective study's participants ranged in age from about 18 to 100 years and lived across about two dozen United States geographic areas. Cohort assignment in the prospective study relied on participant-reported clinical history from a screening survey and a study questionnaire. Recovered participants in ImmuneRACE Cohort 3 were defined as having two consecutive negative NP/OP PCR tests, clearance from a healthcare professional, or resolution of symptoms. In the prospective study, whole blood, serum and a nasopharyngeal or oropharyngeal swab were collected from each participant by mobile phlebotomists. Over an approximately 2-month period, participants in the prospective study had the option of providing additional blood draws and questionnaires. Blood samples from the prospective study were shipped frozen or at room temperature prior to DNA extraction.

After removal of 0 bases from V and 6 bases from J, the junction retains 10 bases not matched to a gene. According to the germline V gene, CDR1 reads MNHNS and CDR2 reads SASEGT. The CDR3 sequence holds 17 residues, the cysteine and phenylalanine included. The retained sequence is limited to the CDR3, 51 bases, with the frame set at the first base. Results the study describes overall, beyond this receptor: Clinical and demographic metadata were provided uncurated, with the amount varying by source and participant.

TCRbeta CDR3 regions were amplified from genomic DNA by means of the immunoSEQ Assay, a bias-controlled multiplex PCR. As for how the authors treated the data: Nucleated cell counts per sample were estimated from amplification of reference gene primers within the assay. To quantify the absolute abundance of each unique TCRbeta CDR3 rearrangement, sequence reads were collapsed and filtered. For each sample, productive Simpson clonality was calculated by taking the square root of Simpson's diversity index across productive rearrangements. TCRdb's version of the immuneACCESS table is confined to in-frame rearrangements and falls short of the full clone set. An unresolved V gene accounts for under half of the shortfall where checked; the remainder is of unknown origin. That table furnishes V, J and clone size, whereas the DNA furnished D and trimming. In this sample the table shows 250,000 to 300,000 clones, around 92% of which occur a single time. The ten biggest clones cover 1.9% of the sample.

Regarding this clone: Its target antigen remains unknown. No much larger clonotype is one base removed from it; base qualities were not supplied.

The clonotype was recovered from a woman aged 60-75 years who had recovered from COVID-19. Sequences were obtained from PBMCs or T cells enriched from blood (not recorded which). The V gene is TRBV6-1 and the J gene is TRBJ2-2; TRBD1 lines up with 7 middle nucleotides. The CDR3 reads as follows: CASSEATGTVVAGELFF. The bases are TGTGCCAGCAGTGAAGCTACTGGGACAGTGGTCGCCGGGGAGCTGTTTTTT.